The 28 T cell receptor beta chains below all came from one sample that was sequenced in a study of blood T cell repertoires in COVID-19. TCRdb's copy holds only in-frame clones and misses some; the assay was immunoSEQ multiplex PCR. The sample lists around 300,000 clones, 88% occurring once. The sequenced sample consisted of peripheral blood. The origin of the receptors is a man aged 18-30 years with active or convalescent COVID-19.

This chain links TRBV4-1 with TRBJ1-1; a weak D match, TRBD1 (5 bases). The V end lost 1 base, the J end lost 7 bases, and 10 bases lay between the germline ends. Germline-derived CDR1 and CDR2 are MGHRA and YSYEKL. This CDR3 comprises 13 residues. The CDR3 nucleotides are TGCGCCAGCAGCCAAGTTGGGGCCGTTGAAGCTTTCTTT. It yields the protein CASSQVGAVEAFF.

This sequence joins TRBV19 and TRBJ2-3; 7 bases fit TRBD1. Germline values: CDR1 LNHDA, CDR2 SQIVND (reference sequence). The J segment lost 0 bases and the V segment lost 6 bases, leaving 9 bases of the junction unmatched. The CDR3 sequence is 16 residues long. CDR3 DNA sequence: TGTGCCAGTAGACCCATGGGGACAGTTAGCACAGATACGCAGTATTTT. This sequence encodes CASRPMGTVSTDTQYF.

The V gene is TRBV7-3, the J gene TRBJ2-3; D ambiguous. V was cut by 5 bases and J by 2 bases, with 5 bases left in between. This CDR3 contains 12 residues. Germline V gene data show CDR1 as SGHTA and CDR2 as FQGTGA. For the CDR3, the DNA is TGTGCCAGCAGCCCCTCCACAGATACGCAGTATTTT. Protein sequence: CASSPSTDTQYF.

The genes are TRBV4-1 and TRBJ2-1; 9 bases align to TRBD1. Germline V gene data show CDR1 as MGHRA and CDR2 as YSYEKL. The V segment lost 0 bases and the J segment 7 bases; nucleotides outside the gene matches: 7. The CDR3 loop spans 16 amino acids. The DNA of the CDR3 is TGCGCCAGCAGCCAAGAGCCACAGGGGGCGTGGAATGAGCAGTTCTTC. Protein sequence: CASSQEPQGAWNEQFF.

The CDR3 is CASSNSGTGTGYGYTF. In DNA, the CDR3 is TGTGCCAGCAGTAACTCCGGGACAGGGACCGGTTATGGCTACACCTTC. The V and J genes are TRBV28 and TRBJ1-2; TRBD1 matches 9 bases. In germline, CDR1 is MDHEN, CDR2 SYDVKM. The CDR3 totals 16 residues. V shed 5 bases and J 5 bases; nucleotides not matched to a gene: 12.

CDR3 sequence: CAISGAGSDYGYTF. Written as DNA, the CDR3 is TGTGCCATCAGTGGGGCAGGGTCGGACTATGGCTACACCTTC. The chain joins TRBV10-3 to TRBJ1-2; TRBD1 might be the D (5 bases). The CDR3 sequence is 14 residues long. V shed 4 bases and J shed 3 bases, with 12 bases lying between them. The germline V gene has CDR1 ENHRY and CDR2 SYGVKD.

The rearrangement links TRBV4-3 to TRBJ1-4; the match to TRBD1 covers 10 bases. Germline V gene data show CDR1 as LGHNA and CDR2 as YSLEER. This CDR3 region has 15 residues. The junction had 5 bases not matched to a gene; V was cut back by 3 bases and J by 7 bases. The CDR3 DNA reads as TGCGCCAGCAGCCAGACAGGGGGCAGGGGTGAAAAACTGTTTTTT. Protein: CASSQTGGRGEKLFF.

The J gene is TRBJ2-7, the V gene TRBV12-5, with 8 bases matching TRBD2. Germline V gene data show CDR1 as LGHNT and CDR2 as FRNRAP. The CDR3 covers 16 residues. V lost 2 bases, J lost 0 bases, and 6 bases stayed unmatched. The CDR3 loop reads CASGLISGTSSYEQYF. In DNA form, the CDR3 reads TGTGCTAGTGGTTTGATTTCCGGGACTAGCTCCTACGAGCAGTACTTC.

A remark on this clone: Distinct nucleotide sequences in the sample also encode this CDR3. DNA for the CDR3: TGTGCCAGTAGTATCACAGGAGCCTACGAGCAGTACTTC. As protein: CASSITGAYEQYF. J is TRBJ2-7 and V is TRBV19; TRBD1 might be the D (5 bases). The CDR3 is 13 amino acids. Germline V gene lookup returns CDR1 LNHDA and CDR2 SQIVND (reference sequence). Trimming took 3 bases from V and 2 from J, leaving 8 bases between them. Complete variable domain (other parts from reference TRBV19 and TRBJ2-7): DGGITQSPKYLFRKEGQNVTLSCEQNLNHDAMYWYRQDPGQGLRLIYYSQIVNDFQKGDIAEGYSVSREKKESFPLTVTSAQKNPTAFYLCASSITGAYEQYFGPGTRLTVT.

V usage is TRBV2 and J usage is TRBJ1-2; D might be TRBD1 (6 bases). V dropped 0 bases and J dropped 7 bases, with 15 bases sitting between them. Germline values: CDR1 SNHLY, CDR2 FYNNEI. The CDR3 is 15 amino acids. The CDR3 protein is CASSEALRRGSGYTF. CDR3 sequence (DNA): TGTGCCAGCAGTGAAGCGCTTCGAAGGGGGAGTGGCTACACCTTC.

CDR3 loop: CASSIRVSSYNSPLHF. The CDR3 nucleotides read TGTGCCAGTAGTATAAGAGTGAGCTCCTATAATTCACCCCTCCACTTT. The genes are TRBV19 and TRBJ1-6; D is undetermined. The CDR3 runs to 16 residues. With 2 bases removed from V and 0 bases from J, the gap between germline ends came to 8 bases. Germline CDR1 reads LNHDA; CDR2 reads SQIVND (reference sequence).

This clone was detected a few times. The chain employs TRBV6-4 and TRBJ2-3; 7 bases line up with TRBD1. The CDR3 is made up of 15 amino acids. The germline V gene encodes CDR1 MRHNA and CDR2 SNTAGT. The V gene end was trimmed by 0 bases and the J gene end by 6 bases; junction bases not matched to a gene: 6. CDR3 sequence: CASSDSSGTADTQYF. The CDR3 region has the DNA TGTGCCAGCAGTGACTCTTCCGGGACAGCCGATACGCAGTATTTT.

The chain combines TRBV10-3 with TRBJ1-3; 10 bases agree with TRBD1. CDR1 and CDR2 from the germline V gene are ENHRY and SYGVKD. CDR3 length equals 15 residues. V lost 5 bases to trimming and J lost 4 bases; unmatched junction nucleotides: 5. The CDR3 DNA sequence: TGTGCCATCAGTTCGACAGGGGGCGGCGGAAACACCATATATTTT. Translating gives CAISSTGGGGNTIYF.

The chain joins TRBV5-1 to TRBJ1-1, with TRBD1 matching over 7 bases. Per germline, CDR1 SGHRS and CDR2 YFSETQ. CDR3 length: 14 amino acids. Trimming at V came to 3 bases and at J to 3 bases, leaving 5 bases not matched to a gene. CDR3 loop: CASSWTGDDTEAFF. In DNA form, the CDR3 reads TGCGCCAGCAGCTGGACAGGTGATGACACTGAAGCTTTCTTT.

The chain links TRBV7-9 to TRBJ2-3; 13 nucleotides line up with TRBD2. The germline gives CDR1 SEHNR, CDR2 FQNEAQ (reference sequence). The V gene end was trimmed by 5 bases and the J gene end by 5 bases; junction bases not matched to a gene: 7. CDR3 length: 16 amino acids. This CDR3 reads CASSKRTSGGGDTQYF. The CDR3 coding sequence is TGTGCCAGCAGCAAAAGGACTAGCGGGGGAGGAGATACGCAGTATTTT.

This chain uses TRBV4-1 with TRBJ2-3, with a possible D match to TRBD1 (6 bases). V lost 1 base to trimming and J lost 4 bases, with 18 bases between them. The CDR3 is 17 residues long. Germline V CDR1 and CDR2: MGHRA, YSYEKL. The CDR3 DNA is TGCGCCAGCAGCCAAGGTTGGGGGTTGGGGGCCGCAGATACGCAGTATTTT. Translating it yields CASSQGWGLGAADTQYF.

The rearrangement links TRBV6-2 or TRBV6-3 to TRBJ2-7; maybe TRBD1 (5 bases). Germline V gene sequence: CDR1 MNHEY, CDR2 SVGEGT. The CDR3 consists of 16 residues. V lost 2 bases, J lost 2 bases, and 16 bases lay in between. CDR3 residues: CASSYRQSVIAYEQYF. Here the CDR3 DNA reads TGTGCCAGCAGTTACCGACAGAGCGTAATCGCCTACGAGCAGTACTTC.

V gene TRBV18 combines with J gene TRBJ1-5; the D is unclear. V was clipped by 4 bases and J by 2 bases, with 12 bases between them. The CDR3 has 15 amino acids. The germline CDR1 and CDR2 sequences are KGHSH and LQKENI. The CDR3 bases are TGTGCCAGCTCACTTAGAATGGAGGGCAATCAGCCCCAGCATTTT. This gives the protein CASSLRMEGNQPQHF.

The chain joins TRBV4-3 to TRBJ2-3; a possible D gene is TRBD2 (6 bases). The germline CDR1 and CDR2 sequences are LGHNA and YSLEER. This CDR3 region has 17 residues. V shed 2 bases and J shed 1 base, with 16 bases lying between them. The DNA for the CDR3 is TGCGCCAGCAGCCAACGGGACTCAAGGGACGGCACAGATACGCAGTATTTT. Amino acids: CASSQRDSRDGTDTQYF.

The chain recombines TRBV2 with TRBJ2-7, with a tentative D call TRBD1 (6 bases). The CDR3 extends over 13 amino acids. V lost 6 bases and J lost 5, with 14 bases in between. Per germline, CDR1 SNHLY and CDR2 FYNNEI. The DNA for the CDR3 is TGTGCCAGCAGGGCCAGGGGCCCCCACGAGCAGTACTTC. Its translation is CASRARGPHEQYF.

The CDR3 sequence is CASSQDEAYQETQYF. CDR3 nucleotides: TGTGCCAGCAGCCAAGATGAAGCGTACCAAGAGACCCAGTACTTC. This chain uses TRBV3-1 (or the pseudogene TRBV3-2) with TRBJ2-5; D is unresolved. V was shortened by 0 bases and J by 0 bases, with 8 bases between the two germline ends. The germline gives CDR1 LGHDT, CDR2 YNNKEL (reference sequence). This CDR3 contains 15 residues.

This clone appeared once. The chain links TRBV6-1 to TRBJ1-3, with D possibly TRBD1 on 5 matching bases. CDR1 is MNHNS, CDR2 SASEGT, per germline. The CDR3 loop spans 13 amino acids. Trimming removed 8 bases at V and 3 bases at J, with 11 bases between. Written as DNA, the CDR3 is TGTGCCAGCGCAGGGTCTGATGGAAACACCATATATTTT. It encodes CASAGSDGNTIYF.

The genes are TRBV5-6 and TRBJ1-2; 10 bases align to TRBD1. J gave up 8 bases and V 4 bases, and 8 bases lay outside the gene matches. The V gene's germline CDR1 is SGHDT and CDR2 YYEEEE. The CDR3 runs 14 residues. The CDR3, as DNA: TGTGCCAGCAGCCCCAGACAGGGGGCAGGCGGCTACACCTTC. Its translation: CASSPRQGAGGYTF.

The chain recombines TRBV6-5 with TRBJ2-5; tentatively, D is TRBD2 (6 bases). This CDR3 spans 13 amino acids. Per germline, CDR1 MNHEY and CDR2 SVGAGI. V was pared by 5 bases and J by 5 bases, with 12 bases between. This CDR3 reads CASSLTRAETQYF. The CDR3 nucleotides are TGTGCCAGCAGTCTGACTAGGGCGGAGACCCAGTACTTC.

This sequence joins TRBV19 and TRBJ1-1; the D gene is possibly TRBD1 (6 bases). The germline V and J ends were trimmed by 6 bases and 4 bases, with 15 bases remaining between them. Germline V CDR1 and CDR2: LNHDA, SQIVND (reference sequence). This CDR3 is built from 14 residues. In DNA form, the CDR3 reads TGTGCCAGTAGGGGCAGGGGTCTTCGCACTGAAGCTTTCTTT. It translates to CASRGRGLRTEAFF. Complete variable domain (other parts from reference TRBV19 and TRBJ1-1): DGGITQSPKYLFRKEGQNVTLSCEQNLNHDAMYWYRQDPGQGLRLIYYSQIVNDFQKGDIAEGYSVSREKKESFPLTVTSAQKNPTAFYLCASRGRGLRTEAFFGQGTRLTVV.

V gene TRBV7-3 combines with J gene TRBJ2-5, with 8 bases that match TRBD2. The CDR3 has 13 amino acids. The V segment lost 2 bases and the J segment 4 bases; nucleotides outside the gene matches: 0. In germline, CDR1 is SGHTA, CDR2 FQGTGA. CDR3 DNA: TGTGCCAGCAGCTTAGCGGGGGGAGAGACCCAGTACTTC. Translating gives CASSLAGGETQYF.

This clone was seen only once. V and J are TRBV29-1 and TRBJ1-2; a possible D gene is TRBD1 (5 bases). The germline V gene has CDR1 SQVTM and CDR2 ANQGSEA. V lost 1 base and J 3 bases, leaving 9 bases between the germline ends. CDR3 length: 13 residues. CDR3 nucleotide sequence: TGCAGCGTTGAAGGGGGCAGCTACTATGGCTACACCTTC. This encodes CSVEGGSYYGYTF. The whole variable domain, remainder taken from reference TRBV29-1 and TRBJ1-2, is SAVISQKPSRDICQRGTSLTIQCQVDSQVTMMFWYRQQPGQSLTLIATANQGSEATYESGFVIDKFPISRPNLTFSTLTVSNMSPEDSSIYLCSVEGGSYYGYTFGSGTRLTVV.

The chain has TRBV3-1 (or the pseudogene TRBV3-2) and TRBJ1-1, with D unclear. Germline CDR1 reads LGHDT; CDR2 reads YNNKEL (reference sequence). The CDR3 has 15 residues. V lost 0 bases, J lost 0 bases, and 8 bases lay in between. The CDR3: CASSQESGMNTEAFF. DNA of the CDR3: TGTGCCAGCAGCCAAGAATCCGGGATGAACACTGAAGCTTTCTTT.